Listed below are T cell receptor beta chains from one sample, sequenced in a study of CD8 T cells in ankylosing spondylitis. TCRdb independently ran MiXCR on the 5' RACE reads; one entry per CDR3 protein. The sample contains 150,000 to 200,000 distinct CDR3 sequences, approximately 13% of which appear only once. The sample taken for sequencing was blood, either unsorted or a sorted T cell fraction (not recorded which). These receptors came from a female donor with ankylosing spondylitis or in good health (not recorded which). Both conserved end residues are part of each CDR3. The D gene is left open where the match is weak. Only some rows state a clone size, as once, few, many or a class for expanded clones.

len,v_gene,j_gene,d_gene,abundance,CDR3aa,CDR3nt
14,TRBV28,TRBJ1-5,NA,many,CATFEGAQNQPQHF,TGTGCCACCTTCGAAGGGGCCCAAAATCAGCCCCAGCATTTT
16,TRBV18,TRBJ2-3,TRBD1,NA,CASSPKRQGSTDTQYF,TGCGCCAGCTCACCGAAAAGACAGGGTTCGACAGATACGCAGTATTTT
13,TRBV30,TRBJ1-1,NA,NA,CASARTVNTEASF,TGTGCCTCAGCCCGGACAGTGAACACTGAAGCTTCCTTT
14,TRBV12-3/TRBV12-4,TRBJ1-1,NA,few,CASSPQDRNTEAFF,TGTGCCAGCAGTCCCCAGGACAGGAACACTGAAGCTTTCTTT
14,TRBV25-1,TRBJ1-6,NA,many,CASSLGRGNSPLHF,TGTGCCAGCAGTCTGGGCAGGGGAAATTCACCCCTCCACTTT
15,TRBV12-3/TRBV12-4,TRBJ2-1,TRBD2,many,CASSLAVAGGHEQFF,TGTGCCAGCAGTTTGGCGGTAGCGGGAGGGCATGAGCAGTTCTTC
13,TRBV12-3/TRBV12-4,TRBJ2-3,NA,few,CASSGDPTDTQYF,TGTGCCAGCAGTGGGGACCCCACAGATACGCAGTATTTT
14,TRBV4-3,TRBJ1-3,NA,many,CASSQGASGNTIYF,TGCGCCAGCAGCCAAGGCGCCTCTGGAAACACCATATATTTT
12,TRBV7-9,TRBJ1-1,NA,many,CASSLFSTEAFF,TGTGCCAGCAGCTTATTTAGCACTGAAGCTTTCTTT
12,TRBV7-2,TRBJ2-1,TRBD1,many,CASSLTGAQQFF,TGTGCCAGCAGCTTAACAGGGGCCCAGCAGTTCTTC
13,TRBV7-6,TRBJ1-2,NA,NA,CASSLEPGNGYTF,TGTGCCAGCAGCTTAGAGCCAGGGAATGGCTACACCTTC
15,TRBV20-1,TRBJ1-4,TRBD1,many,CSANDGTGVVGKLFF,TGCAGTGCTAATGATGGGACAGGGGTGGTGGGAAAACTGTTTTTT
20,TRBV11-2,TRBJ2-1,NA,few,CASSLVSTDFRPKSRQPQFF,TGTGCCAGCAGCTTAGTTTCGACCGACTTTCGGCCCAAGAGCAGGCAACCCCAGTTCTTC
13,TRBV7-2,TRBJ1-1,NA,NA,CASSQRHVNEAFF,TGTGCCAGCAGCCAAAGACACGTCAATGAAGCTTTCTTT
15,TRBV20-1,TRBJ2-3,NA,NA,CSANPVGRNTDTQYF,TGCAGTGCGAACCCGGTGGGGCGGAACACAGATACGCAGTATTTT
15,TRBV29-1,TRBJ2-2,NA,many,CSVEDVQANTGELFF,TGCAGCGTTGAAGATGTACAGGCGAACACCGGGGAGCTGTTTTTT
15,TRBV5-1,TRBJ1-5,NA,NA,CASSLVGGVEQPQHF,TGCGCCAGCAGCTTGGTTGGGGGAGTTGAGCAGCCCCAGCATTTT
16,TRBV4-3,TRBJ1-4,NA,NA,CASSPFRQAPDEKLFF,TGCGCCAGCAGTCCCTTCCGCCAGGCGCCGGATGAAAAACTGTTTTTT
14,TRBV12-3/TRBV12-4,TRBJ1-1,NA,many,CASSLKSSGNEAFF,TGTGCCAGCAGTCTTAAATCAAGCGGGAATGAAGCTTTCTTT
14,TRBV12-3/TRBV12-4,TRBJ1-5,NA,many,CASNGRGRNQPQHF,TGTGCCAGCAATGGGCGAGGCCGCAATCAGCCCCAGCATTTT
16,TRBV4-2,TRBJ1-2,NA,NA,CASIGGGRQDSYGYTF,TGTGCCAGCATCGGGGGGGGGCGGCAGGATAGCTATGGCTACACCTTC
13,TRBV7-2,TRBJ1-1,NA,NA,CASRGNLNTEAFF,TGTGCCAGCAGGGGAAATCTGAACACTGAAGCTTTCTTT
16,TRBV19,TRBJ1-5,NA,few,CASSMRFQGHNQPQHF,TGTGCCAGTAGTATGCGGTTCCAGGGCCATAATCAGCCCCAGCATTTT
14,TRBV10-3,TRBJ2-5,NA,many,CAISPRLESETQYF,TGTGCCATCAGTCCCCGACTAGAGTCGGAGACCCAGTACTTC
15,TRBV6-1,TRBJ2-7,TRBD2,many,CASRQGLAGVYEQYF,TGTGCCAGCAGGCAGGGACTAGCGGGAGTCTACGAGCAGTACTTC
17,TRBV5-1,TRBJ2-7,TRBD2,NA,CASRNGLAGPRSYEQYF,TGCGCCAGCAGAAATGGACTAGCGGGGCCCCGATCCTACGAGCAGTACTTC
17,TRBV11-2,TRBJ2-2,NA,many,CASSLGASIANTGELFF,TGTGCCAGCAGCTTAGGAGCGTCGATCGCCAACACCGGGGAGCTGTTTTTT
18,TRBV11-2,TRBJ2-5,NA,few,CASSHTSPTGTAYRTQYF,TGTGCCAGCAGCCATACATCCCCGACCGGGACGGCATATAGGACCCAGTACTTC
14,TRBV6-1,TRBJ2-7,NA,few,CASSRQFGAYEQYF,TGTGCCAGCAGCCGACAGTTTGGGGCGTACGAGCAGTACTTC
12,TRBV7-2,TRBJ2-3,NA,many,CASSHFTDTQYF,TGTGCCAGCAGCCACTTCACAGATACGCAGTATTTT
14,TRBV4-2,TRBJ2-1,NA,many,CASSQDEGAAEQFF,TGTGCCAGCAGCCAAGATGAAGGGGCGGCAGAGCAGTTCTTC
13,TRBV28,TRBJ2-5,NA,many,CASGPPVAETQYF,TGTGCCAGCGGCCCTCCGGTCGCGGAGACCCAGTACTTC
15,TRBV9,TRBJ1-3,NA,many,CASSQSGASGNTIYF,TGTGCCAGCTCTCAATCAGGAGCCTCTGGAAACACCATATATTTT
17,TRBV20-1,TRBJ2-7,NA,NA,CSAPPGGQGSSSYEQYF,TGCAGTGCACCCCCAGGCGGGCAGGGATCTAGCTCCTACGAGCAGTACTTC
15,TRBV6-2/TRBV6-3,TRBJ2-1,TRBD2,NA,CASSYSTSGSMEQFF,TGTGCCAGCAGTTACTCGACTAGCGGGAGTATGGAGCAGTTCTTC
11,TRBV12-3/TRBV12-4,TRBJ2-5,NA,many,CASSLLGTQYF,TGTGCCAGCAGTTTACTGGGGACCCAGTACTTC
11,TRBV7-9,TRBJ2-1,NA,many,CASNGGSEQFF,TGTGCCAGCAATGGGGGAAGTGAGCAGTTCTTC
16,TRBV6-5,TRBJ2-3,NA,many,CASSSFWSQRADTQYF,TGTGCCAGCAGTTCCTTTTGGAGTCAGAGGGCAGATACGCAGTATTTT
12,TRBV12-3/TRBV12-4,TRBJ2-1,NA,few,CASSFSEGQRFF,TGTGCCAGCAGTTTCTCGGAGGGCCAGCGGTTCTTC
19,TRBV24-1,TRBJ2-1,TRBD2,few,CATSGSGSSGRSSYNEQFF,TGTGCCACCAGTGGCTCCGGGTCTAGCGGGAGGAGCTCCTACAATGAGCAGTTCTTC
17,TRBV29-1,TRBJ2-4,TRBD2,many,CSVDGLAGGGAKNIQYF,TGCAGCGTTGATGGACTAGCGGGAGGGGGAGCCAAAAACATTCAGTACTTC
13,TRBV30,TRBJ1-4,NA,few,CAWTAGAAKKLFF,TGTGCCTGGACGGCAGGGGCGGCGAAAAAACTGTTTTTT
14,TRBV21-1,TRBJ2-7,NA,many,CASSNSIRTYEQYF,TGTGCCAGCAGCAATTCCATCAGGACCTACGAGCAGTACTTC
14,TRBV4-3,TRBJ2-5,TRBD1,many,CASSAGTGGETQYF,TGCGCCAGCAGCGCCGGGACAGGGGGAGAGACCCAGTACTTC
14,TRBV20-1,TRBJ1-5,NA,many,CSARVGASNQPQHF,TGCAGTGCTAGAGTTGGGGCTAGCAATCAGCCCCAGCATTTT
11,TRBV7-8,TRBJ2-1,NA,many,CASTRRDEQFF,TGTGCCAGCACCCGAAGAGATGAGCAGTTCTTC
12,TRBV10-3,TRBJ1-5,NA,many,CASRAQGQPQHF,TGTGCCTCCAGGGCCCAGGGCCAGCCCCAGCATTTT
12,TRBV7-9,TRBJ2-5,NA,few,CASSLQSHSQYF,TGTGCCAGCAGCTTACAATCCCACTCCCAGTACTTC
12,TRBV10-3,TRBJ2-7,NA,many,CAITEGTYEQYF,TGTGCCATCACCGAGGGAACCTACGAGCAGTACTTC
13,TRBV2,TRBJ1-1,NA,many,CASLQETNTEAFF,TGTGCCTCCCTTCAGGAGACCAACACTGAAGCTTTCTTT
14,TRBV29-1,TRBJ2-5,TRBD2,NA,CSVPLGGSQETQYF,TGCAGCGTACCTCTCGGGGGGTCCCAAGAGACCCAGTACTTC